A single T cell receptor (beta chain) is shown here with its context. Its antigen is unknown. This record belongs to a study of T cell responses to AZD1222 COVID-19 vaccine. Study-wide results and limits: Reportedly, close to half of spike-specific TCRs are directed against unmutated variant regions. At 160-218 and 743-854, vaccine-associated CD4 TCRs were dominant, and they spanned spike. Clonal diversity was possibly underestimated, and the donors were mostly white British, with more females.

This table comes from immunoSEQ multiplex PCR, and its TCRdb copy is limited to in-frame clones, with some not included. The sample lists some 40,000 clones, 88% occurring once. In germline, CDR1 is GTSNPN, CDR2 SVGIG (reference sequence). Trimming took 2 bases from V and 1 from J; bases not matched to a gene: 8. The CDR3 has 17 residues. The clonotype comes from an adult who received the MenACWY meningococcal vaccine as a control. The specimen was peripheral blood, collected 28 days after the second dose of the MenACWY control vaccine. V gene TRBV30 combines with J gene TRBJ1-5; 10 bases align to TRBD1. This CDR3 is CAWSLDRGRWSNQPQHF. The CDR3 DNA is TGTGCCTGGAGTTTGGACAGGGGGAGATGGAGCAATCAGCCCCAGCATTTT.